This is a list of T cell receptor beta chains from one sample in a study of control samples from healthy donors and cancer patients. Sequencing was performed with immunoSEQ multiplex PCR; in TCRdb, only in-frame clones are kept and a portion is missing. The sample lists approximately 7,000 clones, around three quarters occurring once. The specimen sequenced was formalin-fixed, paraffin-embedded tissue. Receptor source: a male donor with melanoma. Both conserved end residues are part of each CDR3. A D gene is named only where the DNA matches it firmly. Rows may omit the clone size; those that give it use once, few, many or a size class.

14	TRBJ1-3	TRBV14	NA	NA	TGTGCCAGCAGCCACGAGGGAGTGAGAAACACCATATATTTT	CASSHEGVRNTIYF
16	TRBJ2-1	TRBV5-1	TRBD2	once	TGCGCCAGCAGCACAACTAGCGAGGGGCCCCAAAATGAGCAGTTCTTC	CASSTTSEGPQNEQFF
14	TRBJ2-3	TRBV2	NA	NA	TGTGCCAGCAAGGTTGGGATTAGCACAGATACGCAGTATTTT	CASKVGISTDTQYF
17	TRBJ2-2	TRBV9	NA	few	TGTGCCAGCAGCGTAGGCGGCAGGCCGGGAGACACCGGGGAGCTGTTTTTT	CASSVGGRPGDTGELFF
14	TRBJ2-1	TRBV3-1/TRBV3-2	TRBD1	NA	TGTGCCAGCAGTGTAACAGGGGCCTACAATGAGCAGTTCTTC	CASSVTGAYNEQFF
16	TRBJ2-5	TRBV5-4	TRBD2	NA	TGTGCCAGCAGCTCACCTAGCGGGGGGCCGGGGGAGACCCAGTACTTC	CASSSPSGGPGETQYF
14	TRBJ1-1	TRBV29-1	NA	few	TGCAGCGTTGCCCGGGCAGGGCCGAACACTGAAGCTTTCTTT	CSVARAGPNTEAFF
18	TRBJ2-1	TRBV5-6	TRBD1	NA	TGTGCCAGCAGCTTGTCCCCTCGTGGAACAGGGGTCAAAAATGAGCAGTTCTTC	CASSLSPRGTGVKNEQFF
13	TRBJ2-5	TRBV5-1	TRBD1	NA	TGCGCCAGCAGCTTCAGGGGGCAAGAGACCCAGTACTTC	CASSFRGQETQYF
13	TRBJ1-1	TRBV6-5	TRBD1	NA	TGTGCCAGCAATATAGACAGGGCTACTGAAGCTTTCTTT	CASNIDRATEAFF
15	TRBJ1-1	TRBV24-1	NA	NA	TGTGCCACCAGTGATTTGCACGAGAGGGACACTGAAGCTTTCTTT	CATSDLHERDTEAFF
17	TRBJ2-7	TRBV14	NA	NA	TGTGCCAGCAGCCAAGGTCTCTCAGCGGCCCTTTCCTACGAGCAGTACTTC	CASSQGLSAALSYEQYF
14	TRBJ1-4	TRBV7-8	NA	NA	TGTGCCAGCAGCTTAACGGGCGGGGATGAAAAACTGTTTTTT	CASSLTGGDEKLFF
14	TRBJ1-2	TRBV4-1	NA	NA	TGCGCCAGCAGCCAGGGAGCAGGTTCCGATGGCTACACCTTC	CASSQGAGSDGYTF
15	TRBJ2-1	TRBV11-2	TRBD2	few	TGTGCCAGCAGCCGAAGCGGGGGGGCGTACAATGAGCAGTTCTTC	CASSRSGGAYNEQFF
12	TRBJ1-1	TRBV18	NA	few	TGTGCCAGCTCACTACTGTACACTGAAGCTTTCTTT	CASSLLYTEAFF
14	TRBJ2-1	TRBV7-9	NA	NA	TGTGCCAGCAGCTTAAGGAACGTTTACAATGAGCAGTTCTTC	CASSLRNVYNEQFF
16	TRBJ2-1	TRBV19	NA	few	TGTGCCAGTAGTATTAGGGGGGGGAACTCCTACAATGAGCAGTTCTTC	CASSIRGGNSYNEQFF
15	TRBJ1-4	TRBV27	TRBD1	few	TGTGCCAGCAGTACCCGACAGGGGGGAAATGAAAAACTGTTTTTT	CASSTRQGGNEKLFF
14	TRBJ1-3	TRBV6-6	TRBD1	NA	TGTGCCAGCAGCTGGGACAGCTCTGGAAACACCATATATTTT	CASSWDSSGNTIYF
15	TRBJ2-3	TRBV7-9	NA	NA	TGTGCCAGCAGCCCCCGACACGGCGGGGCAGATACGCAGTATTTT	CASSPRHGGADTQYF
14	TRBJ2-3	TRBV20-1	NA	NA	TGCAGTGCTAGTAAGTCGCTTAGCACAGATACGCAGTATTTT	CSASKSLSTDTQYF
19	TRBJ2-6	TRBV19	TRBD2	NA	TGTGCCAGTAGTACACGGACTAGCGGAAACAAACCTGGGGCCAACGTCCTGACTTTC	CASSTRTSGNKPGANVLTF
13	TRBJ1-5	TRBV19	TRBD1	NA	TGTGCCAGTAGCACGGGACAGCGGCAGCCCCAGCATTTT	CASSTGQRQPQHF
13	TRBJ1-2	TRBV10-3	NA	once	TGTGCCATCGAGGGGGGGGGCAGCGATGGCTACACCTTC	CAIEGGGSDGYTF
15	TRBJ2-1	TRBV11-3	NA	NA	TGTGCCAGCAGCTTAGGCCCCTTAGGGGTTAATGAGCAGTTCTTC	CASSLGPLGVNEQFF
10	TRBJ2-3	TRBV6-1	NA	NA	TGTGCCAGCAGTGACCCCACGCAGTATTTT	CASSDPTQYF
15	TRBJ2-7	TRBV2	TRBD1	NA	TGTGCCAGCAGTGAAAGGGGACAGGTGATCTACGAGCAGTACTTC	CASSERGQVIYEQYF
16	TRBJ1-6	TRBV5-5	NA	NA	TGTGCCAGCAGCTCGACTGCGGCAAACTATAATTCACCCCTCCACTTT	CASSSTAANYNSPLHF
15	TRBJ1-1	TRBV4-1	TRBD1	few	TGCGCCAGCAGCCAAGGCCACGGACAGGGTGATGAAGCTTTCTTT	CASSQGHGQGDEAFF
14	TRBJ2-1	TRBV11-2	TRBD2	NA	TGTGCCAGCAGCTTAAAGCGGGGGGGATCTGAGCAGTTCTTC	CASSLKRGGSEQFF
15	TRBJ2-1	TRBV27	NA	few	TGTGCCAGCAGTTCTCAGGTTGACTCCTACAATGAGCAGTTCTTC	CASSSQVDSYNEQFF
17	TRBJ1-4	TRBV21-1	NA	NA	TGTGCCAGCAGCAAAAAAGGGTACAGGGGGAGGTACGAAAAACTGTTTTTT	CASSKKGYRGRYEKLFF
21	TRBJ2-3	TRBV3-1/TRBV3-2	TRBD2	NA	TGTGCCAGCAGCCAAGATGCGTGGGTCGGGCTAGCGGGGTCTAGCACAGATACGCAGTATTTT	CASSQDAWVGLAGSSTDTQYF
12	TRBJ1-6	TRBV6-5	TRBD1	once	TGTGCCAGCGGACAGGCGAATTCACCCCTCCACTTT	CASGQANSPLHF
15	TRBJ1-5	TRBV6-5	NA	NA	TGTGCCAGCAGTTACTCGAGCAGGGGAGGTCAGCCCCAGCATTTT	CASSYSSRGGQPQHF
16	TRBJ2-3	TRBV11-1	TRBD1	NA	TGTGCCAGCAGCTTAGACTTCGGGACAGGGACAGATACGCAGTATTTT	CASSLDFGTGTDTQYF
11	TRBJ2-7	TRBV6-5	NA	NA	TGTGCCACCAAGAGGGGCTACGAGCAGTACTTC	CATKRGYEQYF
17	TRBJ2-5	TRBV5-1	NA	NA	TGCGCCAGCAGCTTGGCCCCGATCTCAAGAGGTCAAGAGACCCAGTACTTC	CASSLAPISRGQETQYF